The sequence of this T cell receptor (beta chain) was determined in a study of T cells expressing NK-cell markers. This CDR3 has 13 residues. Germline V gives CDR1 SGHAT, CDR2 FQNNGV. The authors made TCR beta cDNA libraries by 5'RACE template switching. This switching added a universal primer site and UMIs. TCRdb reanalyzed the 5' RACE reads, giving one entry per CDR3 protein sequence and no DNA. Here the sample table reports over 150,000 distinct CDR3 sequences. The specimen sequenced was blood T cells: a sorted CD56 or NKG2C T cell subset, CD4+ or CD8+ T cells, or bulk PBMC T cells (not recorded which). This receptor was identified in a man aged 18-75 years in good health. The rearrangement uses TRBV11-2 and TRBJ1-1; TCRdb returns TRBD1, unconfirmable since there is no DNA. This CDR3 is CASSLDQGTEAFF.